The clone carrying this TCR beta chain was seen at least ten times. No antigen is known for it. The source of the sample is a study of metastatic and nonmetastatic thyroid tumors. Whole-study context: The study looked at repertoires side by side in blood and in tumor or nodule tissue from malignant and benign thyroid patients.

Study-wide results and caveats: Reports indicated that malignant thyroid tumors showed significantly higher TCR beta diversity than benign nodules did, in blood and tumor.

The length of the CDR3 is 15 residues. Per the germline V gene, CDR1 is MGHRA and CDR2 is YSYEKL. The V and J ends lost 2 bases and 8 bases respectively, with 18 bases between them. Prior to thyroid surgery, none of the patients had received any treatment. Under the authors' procedure: CDR3 differences across clinicopathological groups were used to build a distant-metastasis classifier for papillary thyroid cancer. With MiXCR, TCRdb reprocessed the PCR reads. The authors' filters were not applied to this entry. The sample gives about 14,000 clones, over 25% of which show up once; more than 25% is in the top ten.

The clonotype comes from a female donor with papillary thyroid cancer or a benign thyroid nodule (not recorded which). Some clones in this sample may be carry-over from other donors' samples. This chain joins TRBV4-1 and TRBJ1-2, with TRBD1 as a possible D gene (6 bases). Sequenced: tumor tissue. The CDR3 DNA is TGCGCCAGCAGCCAAAAAGACAGGACCTCCAGCGGCTACACCTTC. It codes for CASSQKDRTSSGYTF.